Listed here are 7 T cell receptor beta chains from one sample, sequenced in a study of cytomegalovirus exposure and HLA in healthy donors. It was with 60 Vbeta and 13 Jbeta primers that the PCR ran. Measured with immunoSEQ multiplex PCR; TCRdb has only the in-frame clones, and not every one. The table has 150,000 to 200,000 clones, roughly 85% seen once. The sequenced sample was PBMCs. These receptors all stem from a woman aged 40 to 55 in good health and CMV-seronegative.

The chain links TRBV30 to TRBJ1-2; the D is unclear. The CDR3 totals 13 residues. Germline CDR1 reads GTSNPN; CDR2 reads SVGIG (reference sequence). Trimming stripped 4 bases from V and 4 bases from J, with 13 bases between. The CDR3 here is CAWTRAGFYGYTF. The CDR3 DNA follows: TGTGCCTGGACTAGGGCGGGATTCTATGGCTACACCTTC.

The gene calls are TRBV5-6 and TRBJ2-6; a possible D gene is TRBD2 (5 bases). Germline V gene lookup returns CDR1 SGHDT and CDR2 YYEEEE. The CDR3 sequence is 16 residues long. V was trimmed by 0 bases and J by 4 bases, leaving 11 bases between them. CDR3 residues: CASSLAGVPGANVLTF. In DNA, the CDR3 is TGTGCCAGCAGCTTGGCCGGGGTCCCGGGGGCCAACGTCCTGACTTTC.

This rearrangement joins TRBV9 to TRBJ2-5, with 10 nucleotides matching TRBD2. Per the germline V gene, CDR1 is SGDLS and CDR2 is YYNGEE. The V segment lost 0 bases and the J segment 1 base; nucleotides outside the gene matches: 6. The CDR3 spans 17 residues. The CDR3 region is CASSVATAGGIQETQYF. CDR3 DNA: TGTGCCAGCAGCGTAGCTACAGCGGGGGGGATCCAAGAGACCCAGTACTTC.

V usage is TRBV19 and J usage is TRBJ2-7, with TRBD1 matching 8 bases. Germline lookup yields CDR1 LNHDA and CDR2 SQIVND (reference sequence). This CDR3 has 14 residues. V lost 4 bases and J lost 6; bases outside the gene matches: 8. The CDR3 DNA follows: TGTGCCAGTAGTAGTCGGAGACAGGGGTGCGAGCAGTACTTC. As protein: CASSSRRQGCEQYF.

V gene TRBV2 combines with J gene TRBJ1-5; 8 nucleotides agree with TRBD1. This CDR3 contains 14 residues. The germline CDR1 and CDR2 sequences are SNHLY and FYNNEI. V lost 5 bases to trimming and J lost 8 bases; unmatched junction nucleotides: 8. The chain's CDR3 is CASSSGQVAEPQHF. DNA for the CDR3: TGTGCCAGCAGTTCGGGACAGGTTGCTGAGCCCCAGCATTTT.

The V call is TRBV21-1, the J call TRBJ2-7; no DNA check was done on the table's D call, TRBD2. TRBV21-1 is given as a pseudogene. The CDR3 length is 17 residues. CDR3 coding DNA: TGTGCCAGCAGCAAAGGGAATACTAGCGGGAGGGCCTACGAGCAGTACTTC. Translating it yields CASSKGNTSGRAYEQYF.

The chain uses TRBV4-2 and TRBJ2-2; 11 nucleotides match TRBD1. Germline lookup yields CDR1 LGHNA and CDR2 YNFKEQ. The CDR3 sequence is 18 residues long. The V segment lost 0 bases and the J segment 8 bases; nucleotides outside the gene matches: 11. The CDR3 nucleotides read TGTGCCAGCAGCCAAGAGAAAGGGGACAGGGGGGTGAGAGGGGAGCTGTTTTTT. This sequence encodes CASSQEKGDRGVRGELFF.